The clone carrying this T cell receptor (beta chain) was seen only once. V lost 5 bases and J lost 2, with 16 bases in between. Germline CDR1 and CDR2: DFQATT and SNEGSKA (reference sequence). The CDR3 runs 14 residues. The sample originates from a study of blood T cells in healthy people across ages. A second 7 to 11 cycle PCR used barcoded and J-beta primers. TCRdb passed the 5' RACE reads through MiXCR, listing each CDR3 protein once. The sample lists roughly 1,300,000 distinct CDR3 sequences, approximately 60% seen once, with 6.5% to 8.5% in the top ten. J is TRBJ2-7 and V is TRBV20-1; D may be TRBD2 (5 bases). The source is a man younger than 30 in good health. Material: blood. This CDR3 reads CSAGETVEPYEQYF. Here the CDR3 DNA reads TGCAGTGCTGGGGAGACGGTCGAACCCTACGAGCAGTACTTC.